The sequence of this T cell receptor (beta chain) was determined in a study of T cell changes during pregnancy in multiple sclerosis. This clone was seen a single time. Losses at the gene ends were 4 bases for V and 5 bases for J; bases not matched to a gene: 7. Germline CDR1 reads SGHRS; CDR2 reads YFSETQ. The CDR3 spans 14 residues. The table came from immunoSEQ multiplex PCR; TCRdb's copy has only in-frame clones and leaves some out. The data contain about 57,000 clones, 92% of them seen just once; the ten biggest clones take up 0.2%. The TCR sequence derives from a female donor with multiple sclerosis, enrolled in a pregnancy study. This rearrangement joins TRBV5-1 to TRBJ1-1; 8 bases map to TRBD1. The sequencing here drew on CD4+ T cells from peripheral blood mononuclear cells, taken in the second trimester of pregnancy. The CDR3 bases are TGCGCCAGCAGCGGGCGAACAGGGGGGACTGAAGCTTTCTTT. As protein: CASSGRTGGTEAFF. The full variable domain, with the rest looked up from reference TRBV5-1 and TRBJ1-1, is KAGVTQTPRYLIKTRGQQVTLSCSPISGHRSVSWYQQTPGQGLQFLFEYFSETQRNKGNFPGRFSGRQFSNSRSEMNVSTLELGDSALYLCASSGRTGGTEAFFGQGTRLTVV.